Below are 25 T cell receptor beta chains sequenced from a single sample in a study of blood T cells in healthy people across ages. Together with a sample-barcoded 5' primer, a J-beta primer mix was included in a second PCR lasting about 6 to 12 cycles. TCRdb redid the calling of the 5' RACE reads with MiXCR, one entry per CDR3 protein. The top ten hold roughly 24% of the sample, which has approximately 800,000 distinct CDR3 sequences, about 56% seen once. What was sequenced was blood. Receptors originate from a middle-aged man in good health.

About this clonotype itself: A clone one base away is much larger, so this may be a read error. The V call is TRBV5-1, the J call TRBJ2-7, with 8 bases fitting TRBD2. J gave up 7 bases and V 4 bases, and 10 bases lay outside the gene matches. The CDR3 loop spans 14 amino acids. Germline V lookup: CDR1 SGHRS, CDR2 YFSETQ. The CDR3 region is CASSVSGGLEEQYF. As DNA, the CDR3 is TGCGCCAGCAGCGTAAGCGGGGGACTAGAAGAGCAGTACTTC.

This clonotype was seen a few times. In nucleotides, the CDR3 is TGTGCCAGCAGCAAAGCGGGGTGGTCCGGGGAGGAGACCCAGTACTTC. As protein: CASSKAGWSGEETQYF. The chain combines TRBV21-1 with TRBJ2-5; no check of the table's D call, TRBD1, against the DNA was made. TRBV21-1 is assigned pseudogene status. The CDR3 totals 16 residues.

The rearrangement joins TRBV3-1 to TRBJ2-3; possibly TRBD1 or TRBD2 for D (6 bases each). CDR1 and CDR2 (germline): LGHDT, YNNKEL (reference sequence). The CDR3 contains 16 residues. Trimming took 4 bases from V and 3 from J, leaving 17 bases between them. CDR3 nucleotide sequence: TGTGCCAGCAGCCCGTCTCCGGGGGCTTTAACAGATACGCAGTATTTT. It translates to CASSPSPGALTDTQYF.

The rearrangement joins TRBV9 to TRBJ2-1; D unresolved. Germline lookup yields CDR1 SGDLS and CDR2 YYNGEE. The CDR3 loop spans 14 amino acids. V lost 3 bases and J lost 5, with 12 bases in between. The CDR3 region has the DNA TGTGCCAGCAGCGCCTGGCTAGATGACAATGAGCAGTTCTTC. It yields the protein CASSAWLDDNEQFF.

The rearrangement uses TRBV20-1 and TRBJ1-6; tentative D call: TRBD1 (6 bases). The ends were cut back, 6 bases at V and 12 bases at J, with 18 bases in the middle. Germline V gene sequence: CDR1 DFQATT, CDR2 SNEGSKA (reference sequence). CDR3 size: 13 residues. CDR3: CSAPDSLKGPLHF. In DNA form, the CDR3 reads TGCAGTGCCCCGGACAGTCTAAAGGGACCCCTCCACTTT.

The chain employs TRBV20-1 and TRBJ2-3, with TRBD2 matching over 9 bases. CDR1 is DFQATT, CDR2 SNEGSKA, per germline (reference sequence). The CDR3 is 14 amino acids. V lost 3 bases to trimming and J lost 2 bases; unmatched junction nucleotides: 3. CDR3 DNA: TGCAGTGCTAGGGGGACTAGCAACACAGATACGCAGTATTTT. Translating it yields CSARGTSNTDTQYF.

The chain has TRBV29-1 and TRBJ1-2; D not certain. CDR1 is SQVTM, CDR2 ANQGSEA, per germline. This CDR3 spans 14 amino acids. With 7 bases removed from V and 3 bases from J, the gap between germline ends came to 18 bases. The CDR3 loop is CSGSMGAVDYGYTF. The DNA of the CDR3 is TGCAGCGGGTCAATGGGCGCCGTGGACTATGGCTACACCTTC.

On this clonotype itself: Compared with germline, one end of the junction differs, possibly owing to a read error. The V call is TRBV28, the J call TRBJ2-6; the match to TRBD1 covers 9 bases. The CDR3 consists of 18 residues. Germline CDR1 MDHEN, CDR2 SYDVKM. The CDR3 is CASSLLRTGASGASVLTF. CDR3 in DNA: TGTGCCAGCAGTTTACTTAGGACAGGGGCCTCTGGGGCCAGCGTCCTGACTTTC.

This clonotype came up once. The chain carries TRBV28 and TRBJ2-1; 9 nucleotides line up with TRBD2. The V and J ends lost 10 bases and 7 bases, in that order; junction bases with no gene match: 8. Germline V gene data show CDR1 as MDHEN and CDR2 as SYDVKM. The CDR3 runs to 13 residues. The CDR3 reads CATPGLAPNEQFF. CDR3 DNA: TGTGCCACACCGGGACTAGCTCCAAATGAGCAGTTCTTC.

This clonotype has more than one count but fewer than ten. The chain uses TRBV28 and TRBJ2-7; D remains unclear. This CDR3 spans 12 amino acids. Trimming pared 5 bases from V and 2 bases from J, leaving 7 bases between. Germline V gives CDR1 MDHEN, CDR2 SYDVKM. CDR3 in amino acids: CASSQTTYEQYF. For the CDR3, the DNA is TGTGCCAGCAGTCAAACTACCTACGAGCAGTACTTC. The complete variable domain, with remaining parts taken from reference TRBV28 and TRBJ2-7, reads DVKVTQSSRYLVKRTGEKVFLECVQDMDHENMFWYRQDPGLGLRLIYFSYDVKMKEKGDIPEGYSVSREKKERFSLILESASTNQTSMYLCASSQTTYEQYFGPGTRLTVT.

The rearrangement uses TRBV30 and TRBJ2-7; D gene uncertain. The DNA end is a closer match to TRBJ2-5, so the J assignment may be wrong. Germline assignment: CDR1 GTSNPN and CDR2 SVGIG (reference sequence). The CDR3 contains 12 residues. As DNA, the CDR3 is TGTGCCTGTGCAACCAGGCTAGAGACCCAGTACTTC. Protein: CACATRLETQYF.

The J gene is TRBJ2-7, the V gene TRBV4-3; 11 bases align to TRBD2. J was trimmed by 2 bases and V by 4 bases; bases with no gene match: 13. The CDR3 has 18 residues. Germline CDR1 LGHNA, CDR2 YSLEER. CDR3 sequence: CASSLSTGLAGLTYEQYF. DNA of the CDR3: TGCGCCAGCAGCCTCTCAACAGGACTAGCGGGCTTGACCTACGAGCAGTACTTC.

This chain connects TRBV7-2 to TRBJ2-7; TRBD1 matches 9 bases. The CDR3 is made up of 15 amino acids. CDR1 and CDR2 from the germline V gene are SGHTA and FQGNSA. V shed 5 bases and J 3 bases; nucleotides not matched to a gene: 8. The CDR3 here is CASSPAPGQGYEQYF. The DNA of the CDR3 is TGTGCCAGCAGCCCGGCCCCGGGACAGGGCTACGAGCAGTACTTC.

This chain links TRBV12-5 with TRBJ2-7, with D possibly matching TRBD1 (6 bases). Trimming removed 0 bases from V and 0 bases from J, with 9 bases in between. Germline V gene sequence: CDR1 LGHNT, CDR2 FRNRAP. There are 15 residues in the CDR3. CDR3 coding DNA: TGTGCTAGTGGTTTGGTAACAGGGAGCTCCTACGAGCAGTACTTC. It translates to CASGLVTGSSYEQYF.

This clonotype was seen more than once but under ten times. The chain employs TRBV12-3 or TRBV12-4 and TRBJ2-5, with D possibly being TRBD2 (6 bases). The DNA end is a closer match to TRBJ2-7, so the J assignment may be wrong. This CDR3 has 13 amino acids. CDR3 coding DNA: TGTGCCAGCAGACTTAATCCCGGGGGCGAGCAGTACTTC. Translation gives CASRLNPGGEQYF.

V and J are TRBV6-1 and TRBJ1-2; a possible D gene is TRBD1 (6 bases). Germline CDR1 is MNHNS and CDR2 is SASEGT. This CDR3 region has 13 residues. Trimming left V 6 bases short and J 4 bases short, with 12 bases between. The CDR3: CASREQGSYGYTF. The CDR3 nucleotides are TGTGCCAGCAGGGAACAGGGTAGCTATGGCTACACCTTC.

The chain uses TRBV27 and TRBJ2-3; 13 bases map to TRBD2. The CDR3 spans 19 residues. With 1 base clipped from V and 0 bases from J, the junction kept 7 bases outside the gene matches. Per germline, CDR1 MNHEY and CDR2 SMNVEV (reference sequence). The CDR3 DNA reads TGTGCCAGCAGTTTATTCAGACTAGCGGGGGGAACTAGCACAGATACGCAGTATTTT. This translates into CASSLFRLAGGTSTDTQYF.

This clonotype was seen only a few times. Here the CDR3 reads CSASTGGAGNSPLHF. The CDR3 region has the DNA TGCAGTGCTAGCACAGGGGGCGCGGGGAATTCACCCCTCCACTTT. This rearrangement joins TRBV20-1 to TRBJ1-6; 9 nucleotides align to TRBD1. From germline, CDR1 is DFQATT and CDR2 SNEGSKA (reference sequence). V shed 3 bases, J shed 7 bases, and the junction held 7 bases outside the gene matches. CDR3 length: 15 residues.

The chain is built from TRBV12-3 or TRBV12-4 and TRBJ2-1, with TRBD2 as a possible D gene (6 bases). This CDR3 spans 14 amino acids. Trimming removed 11 bases at V and 8 bases at J, with 22 bases between. CDR3 DNA sequence: TGTGCCGCCGGTGGTGGCGGGATTGTCTATGAGCAGTTCTTC. It yields the protein CAAGGGGIVYEQFF.

This sequence joins TRBV3-1 and TRBJ2-1; TRBD1 might be the D (7 bases). Germline values: CDR1 LGHDT, CDR2 YNNKEL (reference sequence). The CDR3 totals 17 residues. Trimming shortened V by 0 bases and J by 6 bases, and 18 bases separated the two germline ends. CDR3 in amino acids: CASSQDPGGRASNEQFF. In DNA, the CDR3 is TGTGCCAGCAGCCAAGACCCAGGGGGGAGAGCAAGCAATGAGCAGTTCTTC.

This clonotype was observed a few times. The CDR3 spells CASSQLGINYGYTF. In DNA form, the CDR3 reads TGTGCCAGCAGCCAATTAGGGATTAACTATGGCTACACCTTC. The genes are TRBV14 and TRBJ1-2; D is unclear. CDR3 length: 14 residues. CDR1 and CDR2 from the germline V gene are SGHDN and FVKESK. The ends were cut back, 2 bases at V and 1 base at J, with 8 bases in the middle. The full variable domain, completed using reference TRBV14 and TRBJ1-2, is EAGVTQFPSHSVIEKGQTVTLRCDPISGHDNLYWYRRVMGKEIKFLLHFVKESKQDESGMPNNRFLAERTGGTYSTLKVQPAELEDSGVYFCASSQLGINYGYTFGSGTRLTVV.

The gene calls are TRBV15 and TRBJ2-5, with D hard to call. The CDR3 is 14 residues long. V was shortened by 1 base and J by 11 bases, with 17 bases between the two germline ends. From germline, CDR1 is LNHNV and CDR2 YYDKDF (reference sequence). CDR3 nucleotide sequence: TGTGCCACCAGCAGAGGAGGTGTCAACAATGAGCAGTACTTC. Residues: CATSRGGVNNEQYF.

This chain links TRBV6-5 with TRBJ2-7; 12 bases line up with TRBD2. The CDR3 has 16 residues. V lost 4 bases and J lost 4; bases outside the gene matches: 8. The germline V gene encodes CDR1 MNHEY and CDR2 SVGAGI. The DNA for the CDR3 is TGTGCCAGCAGTTCCCGACTAGCGGGAGTTCAGTACGAGCAGTACTTC. It yields the protein CASSSRLAGVQYEQYF.

V usage is TRBV29-1 and J usage is TRBJ2-5; unclear D gene. The CDR3 covers 12 residues. Trimming left V 5 bases short and J 0 bases short, with 7 bases between. CDR1 and CDR2 from the germline V gene are SQVTM and ANQGSEA. The CDR3 spells CSVRIDQETQYF. CDR3 nucleotide sequence: TGCAGCGTTCGTATAGACCAAGAGACCCAGTACTTC. Full variable domain (remainder filled in from reference TRBV29-1 and TRBJ2-5): SAVISQKPSRDICQRGTSLTIQCQVDSQVTMMFWYRQQPGQSLTLIATANQGSEATYESGFVIDKFPISRPNLTFSTLTVSNMSPEDSSIYLCSVRIDQETQYFGPGTRLLVL.

The rearrangement joins TRBV27 to TRBJ1-1; D is undetermined. This CDR3 is built from 15 residues. Germline V CDR1 and CDR2: MNHEY, SMNVEV (reference sequence). V was shortened by 2 bases and J by 0 bases, with 10 bases between the two germline ends. The chain's CDR3 is CASSLVLGMNTEAFF. In DNA form, the CDR3 reads TGTGCCAGCAGTTTAGTCCTGGGGATGAACACTGAAGCTTTCTTT.